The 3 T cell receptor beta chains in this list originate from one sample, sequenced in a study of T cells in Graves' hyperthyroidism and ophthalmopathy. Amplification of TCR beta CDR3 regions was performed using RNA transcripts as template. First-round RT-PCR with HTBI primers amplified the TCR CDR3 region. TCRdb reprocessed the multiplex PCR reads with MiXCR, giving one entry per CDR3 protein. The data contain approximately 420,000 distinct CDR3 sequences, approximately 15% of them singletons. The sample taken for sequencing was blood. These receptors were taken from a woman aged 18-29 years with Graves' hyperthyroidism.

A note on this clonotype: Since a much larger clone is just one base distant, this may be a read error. The CDR3 DNA is TGTGCCAGCAGCTTCCTAGCGGGAGGACATGAGCAGTTCTTC. Translation gives CASSFLAGGHEQFF. This rearrangement joins TRBV11-2 to TRBJ2-1; 11 nucleotides match TRBD2. CDR1 and CDR2 (germline): SGHAT, FQNNGV. The CDR3 sequence is 14 residues long. The junction had 3 bases not matched to a gene; V was cut back by 3 bases and J by 8 bases.

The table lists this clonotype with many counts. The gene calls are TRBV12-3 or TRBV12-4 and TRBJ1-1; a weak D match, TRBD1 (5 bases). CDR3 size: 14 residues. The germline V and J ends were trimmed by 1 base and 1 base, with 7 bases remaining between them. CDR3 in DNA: TGTGCCAGCAGTTTAGTCGGGGGGAACACTGAAGCTTTCTTT. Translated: CASSLVGGNTEAFF.

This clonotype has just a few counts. The DNA for the CDR3 is TGCAGTGGCTTAACAACAGGGATCTATGGCTACACCTTC. Translation: CSGLTTGIYGYTF. V and J are TRBV20-1 and TRBJ1-2; D perhaps matches TRBD1 (6 bases). Between the trimmed V and J ends, which lost 7 bases and 4 bases, there was a span of 16 bases. The CDR3 is made up of 13 amino acids. The germline gives CDR1 DFQATT, CDR2 SNEGSKA (reference sequence).